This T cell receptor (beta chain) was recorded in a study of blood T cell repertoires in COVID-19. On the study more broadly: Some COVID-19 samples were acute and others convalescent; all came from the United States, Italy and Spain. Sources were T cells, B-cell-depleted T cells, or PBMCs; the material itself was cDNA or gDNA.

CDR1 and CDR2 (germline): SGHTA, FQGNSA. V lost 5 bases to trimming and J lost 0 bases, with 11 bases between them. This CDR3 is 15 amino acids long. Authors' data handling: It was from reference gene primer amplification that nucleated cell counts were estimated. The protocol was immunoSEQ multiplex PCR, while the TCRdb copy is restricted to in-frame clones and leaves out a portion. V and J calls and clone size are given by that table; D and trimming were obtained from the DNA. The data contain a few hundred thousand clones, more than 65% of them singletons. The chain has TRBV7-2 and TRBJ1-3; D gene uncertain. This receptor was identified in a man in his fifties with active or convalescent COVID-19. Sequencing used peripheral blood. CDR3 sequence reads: CASSAGQSSGNTIYF. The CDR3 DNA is TGTGCCAGCAGCGCGGGTCAGAGCTCTGGAAACACCATATATTTT.